Reported below is one T cell receptor beta chain. V trimming: 5 bases; J trimming: 0 bases; junction bases outside the gene matches: 1. This CDR3 region has 14 residues. The V gene's germline CDR1 is SGHNT and CDR2 YENEEA. Assay: immunoSEQ multiplex PCR; the TCRdb copy retains only in-frame clones and omits some. Of 70,000 to 100,000 clones in the sample, roughly 89% were seen once. The data belong to a study of control samples from healthy donors and cancer patients. This clonotype originated in a woman aged 55 to 70 in good health. Source material: blood. The chain has TRBV11-3 and TRBJ2-1, with 7 bases lining up with TRBD2. CDR3 nucleotides: TGTGCCAGCAGCCGGGAGGACTCCTACAATGAGCAGTTCTTC. Translating gives CASSREDSYNEQFF.